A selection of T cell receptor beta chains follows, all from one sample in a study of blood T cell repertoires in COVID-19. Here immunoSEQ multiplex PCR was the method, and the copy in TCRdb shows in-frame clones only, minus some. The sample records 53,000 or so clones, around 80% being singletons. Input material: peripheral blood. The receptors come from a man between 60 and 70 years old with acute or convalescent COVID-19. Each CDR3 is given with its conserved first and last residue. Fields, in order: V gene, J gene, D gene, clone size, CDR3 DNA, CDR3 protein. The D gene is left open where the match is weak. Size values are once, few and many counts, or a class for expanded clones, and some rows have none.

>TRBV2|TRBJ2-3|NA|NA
TGTGCCACCAGTCTACTCGGGGGTACAGATACGCAGTATTTT
CATSLLGGTDTQYF
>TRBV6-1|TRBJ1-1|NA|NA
TGTGCCAGCAGTGAAACCTTTAGGGGAGGAGCTGAAGCTTTCTTT
CASSETFRGGAEAFF
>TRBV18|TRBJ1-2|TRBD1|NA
TGTGCCAGCTCACCACCGACGACAGGGGGCGCGGTCTATGGCTACACCTTC
CASSPPTTGGAVYGYTF
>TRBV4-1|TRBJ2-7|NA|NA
TGCGCCAGCAGCCAGGGCAGGGGAACCTACGAGCAGTACTTC
CASSQGRGTYEQYF
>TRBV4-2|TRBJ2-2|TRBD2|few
TGTGCCAGCAGCCAAGACCGGACTAGCGGGAGCTGGACCGGGGAGCTGTTTTTT
CASSQDRTSGSWTGELFF
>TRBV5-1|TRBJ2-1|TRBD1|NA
TGCGCCAGCAGCCGAACGGACAGGGCAAACAATGAGCAGTTCTTC
CASSRTDRANNEQFF
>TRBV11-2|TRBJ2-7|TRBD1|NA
TGTGCCAGCAGCCGTCCGAGACAGGGATTTTGGGAGTCCTACGAGCAGTACTTC
CASSRPRQGFWESYEQYF
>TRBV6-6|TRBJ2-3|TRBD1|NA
TGTGCCAGCGTCCGGGGACAGGGGACAGATACGCAGTATTTT
CASVRGQGTDTQYF
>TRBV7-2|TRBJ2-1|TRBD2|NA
TGTGCCAGCAGCTTAGTCCCCCCGGCGGGAGGGCCGGGGAATGAGCAGTTCTTC
CASSLVPPAGGPGNEQFF
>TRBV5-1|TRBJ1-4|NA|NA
TGCGCCAGCAGCTCGGGGTCGGACGCTGAAAAACTGTTTTTT
CASSSGSDAEKLFF
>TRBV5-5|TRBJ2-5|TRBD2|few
TGTGCCAGCAGCTCCCGACTAGCGGGAGTGGAGACCCAGTACTTC
CASSSRLAGVETQYF
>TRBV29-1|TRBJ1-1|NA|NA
TGCAGCGTTGAAGAAGCGGGACGGCAAGGCTTT
CSVEEAGRQGF
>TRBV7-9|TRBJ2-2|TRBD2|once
TGTGCCAGCAGCTTAGTTACGATAGCGGGGGCGCGGAACACCAGGGAGCTGTTTTTT
CASSLVTIAGARNTRELFF
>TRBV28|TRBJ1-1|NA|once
TGTGCCAGCAGTTCCCGGAGGACTGAAGCTTTCTTT
CASSSRRTEAFF
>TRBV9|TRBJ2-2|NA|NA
TGTGCCAGCAGCGCCTCGAACACCGGGGAGCTGTTTTTT
CASSASNTGELFF
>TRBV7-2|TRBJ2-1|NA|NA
TGTGCCAGCAGCCCGTTCAACTGGGCCTCCTCCTACAATGAGCAGTTCTTC
CASSPFNWASSYNEQFF
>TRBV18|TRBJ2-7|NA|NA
TGTGCCAGCTCCCGAAACTCAGGAGGAGGTTACCTCTACGAGCAGTACTTC
CASSRNSGGGYLYEQYF
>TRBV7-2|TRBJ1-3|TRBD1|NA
TGTGCCAGCAGCTCACAATGGGGACAGGGAGCTGGAAACACCATATATTTT
CASSSQWGQGAGNTIYF
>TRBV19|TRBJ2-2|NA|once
TGTGCCAGTTCCCTCCGTTACACCGGGGAGCTGTTTTTT
CASSLRYTGELFF
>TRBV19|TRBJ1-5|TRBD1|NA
TGTGCCAGTCGGGTCAGGGGGCCCGGTCAGCCCCAGCATTTT
CASRVRGPGQPQHF
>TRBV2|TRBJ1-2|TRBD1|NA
TGTGCCAGCAGTTTAAGGGGACAGAACCCCTATGGCTACACCTTC
CASSLRGQNPYGYTF
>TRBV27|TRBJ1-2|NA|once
TGTGCCAGCAGTTACGGACAGTCCTCGTATGGCTACACCTTC
CASSYGQSSYGYTF
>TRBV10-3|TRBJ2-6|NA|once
TGTGCCATCAGTGAACTGGAAGCGGAAAGCTCTGGGGCCAACGTCCTGACTTTC
CAISELEAESSGANVLTF
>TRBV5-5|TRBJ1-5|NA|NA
TGTGCCAGCAGCCCCCAGGCTAGCAATCAGCCCCAGCATTTT
CASSPQASNQPQHF
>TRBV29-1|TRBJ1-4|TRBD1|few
TGCAGCGTTGAGACAGGGTTAGATGAAAAACTGTTTTTT
CSVETGLDEKLFF
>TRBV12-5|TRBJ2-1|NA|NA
TGTGCTAGTGGTTTTCGAGTATATGAGCAGTTCTTC
CASGFRVYEQFF
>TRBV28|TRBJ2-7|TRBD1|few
TGTGCCAGCAGTATGGACAGGGTGGCATACGAGCAGTACTTC
CASSMDRVAYEQYF
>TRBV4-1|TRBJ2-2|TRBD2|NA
TGCGCCAGCAGCCAAGGCGACGGGAGGGCCCGAGGGGAGCTGTTTTTT
CASSQGDGRARGELFF
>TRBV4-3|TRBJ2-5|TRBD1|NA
TGCGCCAGCAGCTACGGGACAGGGGAAGAGACCCAGTACTTC
CASSYGTGEETQYF
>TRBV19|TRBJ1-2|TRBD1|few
TGTGCCAGTAGAGGGACAGATTCTAACTATGGCTACACCTTC
CASRGTDSNYGYTF
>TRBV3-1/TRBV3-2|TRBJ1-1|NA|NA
TGTGCCAGCAGCCAAGATTCCCTTTCTACAGGGAACACTGAAGCTTTCTTT
CASSQDSLSTGNTEAFF
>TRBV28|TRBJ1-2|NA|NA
TGTGCCAGCAGTTTAAGTCCTAACCGCGGCTACACCTTC
CASSLSPNRGYTF
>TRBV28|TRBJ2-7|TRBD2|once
TGTGCCAGCAGTTCGCCCGGGGGGGCCTCGTCCGAGCAGTACTTC
CASSSPGGASSEQYF
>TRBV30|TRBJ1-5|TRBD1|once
TGTGCCTGGAGTCCCAAACAGGGGGCAAGGGGGTGGTTTTTT
CAWSPKQGARGWFF
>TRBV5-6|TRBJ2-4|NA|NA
TGTGCCAGCAGCTTAAGGGGAGCCAAAAACATTCAGTACTTC
CASSLRGAKNIQYF
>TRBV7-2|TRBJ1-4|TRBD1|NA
TGTGCCAGCAGCTTAGGAGACAGGGACTTAGAAAAACTGTTTTTT
CASSLGDRDLEKLFF
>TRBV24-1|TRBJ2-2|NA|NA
TGTGCCACCAGTGATTTTCGGAGGACCGCGAACACCGGGGAGCTGTTTTTT
CATSDFRRTANTGELFF
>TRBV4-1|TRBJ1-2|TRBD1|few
TGCGCCAGCAGCCAGTACGGGACAGGGGTGTTTGGCGGCTACACCTTC
CASSQYGTGVFGGYTF
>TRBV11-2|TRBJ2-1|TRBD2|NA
TGTGCCAGCAGCTTGAGAATAGCGGGCCTTAGCTCCTACAATGAGCAGTTCTTC
CASSLRIAGLSSYNEQFF
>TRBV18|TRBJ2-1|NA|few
TGTGCCAGCTCACCAGCGGATGAGCAGTTCTTC
CASSPADEQFF
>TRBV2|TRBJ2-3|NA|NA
TGTGCCAGCGTATTTCAGTTCCCAGATACGCAGTATTTT
CASVFQFPDTQYF
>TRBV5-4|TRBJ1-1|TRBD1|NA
TGTGCCAGCAGCTTAGGACAGGGGGCAGTCACTGAAGCTTTCTTT
CASSLGQGAVTEAFF
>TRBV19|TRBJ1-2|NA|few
TGTGCCAGTAGTCCCCCCGGGGAAGTCTATGGCTACACCTTC
CASSPPGEVYGYTF
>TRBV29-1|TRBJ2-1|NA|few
TGCAGCGCCGGACTGAAGAATGAGCAGTTCTTC
CSAGLKNEQFF
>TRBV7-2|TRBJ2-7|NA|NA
TGTGCCAGCAGCTTAGGTGCTCAGAAGAACGAGCAGTACTTC
CASSLGAQKNEQYF
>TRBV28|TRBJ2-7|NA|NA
TGTGCCAGCAGATCTCTTCAGGGCTACGAGCAGTACTTC
CASRSLQGYEQYF
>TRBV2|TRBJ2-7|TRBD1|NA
TGTGCCAGCAGCCAACCCCGGGACAGTTTCTCCTACGAGCAGTACTTC
CASSQPRDSFSYEQYF
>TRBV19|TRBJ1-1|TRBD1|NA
TGTGCCAGTAGCCGACAGGGACGAGTAGCTTTCTTT
CASSRQGRVAFF
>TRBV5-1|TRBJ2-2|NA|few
TGCGCCAGCCGGAAGGTGGGGGGGAACACCGGGGAGCTGTTTTTT
CASRKVGGNTGELFF
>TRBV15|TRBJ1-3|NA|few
TGTGCCACCAGCAGAGAAACAGGGTGGGGAAACACCATATATTTT
CATSRETGWGNTIYF
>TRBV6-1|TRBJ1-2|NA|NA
TGTGCCAGCAGTGAAACAGTACTAGTACAGTTGGGCTACACCTTC
CASSETVLVQLGYTF
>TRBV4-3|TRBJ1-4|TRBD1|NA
TGCGCCAGCAGTTGGGACAGGGGAAGTGAAACTAATGAAAAACTGTTTTTT
CASSWDRGSETNEKLFF
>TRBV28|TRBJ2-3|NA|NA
TGTGCCAGCAGGCCGCAGGGCACAGATACGCAGTATTTT
CASRPQGTDTQYF
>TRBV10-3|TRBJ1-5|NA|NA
TGTGCCATCAGTGATCAACCCGGGGGCAATCAGCCCCAGCATTTT
CAISDQPGGNQPQHF
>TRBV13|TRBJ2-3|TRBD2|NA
TGTGCCAGCAGCTTTCGGACTAGCGGGAGCGCAGATACGCAGTATTTT
CASSFRTSGSADTQYF
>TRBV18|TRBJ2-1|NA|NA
TGTGCCAGCTGGGGAGGCAATGAGCAGTTCTTC
CASWGGNEQFF
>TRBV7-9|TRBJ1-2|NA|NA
TGTGCCAGCAGCTTGACAGGCAGCCTCTATGGCTACACCTTC
CASSLTGSLYGYTF
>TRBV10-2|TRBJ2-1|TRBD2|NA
TGCGCCAGCAGTGAATCGGGGGGGACCTACAATGAGCAGTTCTTC
CASSESGGTYNEQFF